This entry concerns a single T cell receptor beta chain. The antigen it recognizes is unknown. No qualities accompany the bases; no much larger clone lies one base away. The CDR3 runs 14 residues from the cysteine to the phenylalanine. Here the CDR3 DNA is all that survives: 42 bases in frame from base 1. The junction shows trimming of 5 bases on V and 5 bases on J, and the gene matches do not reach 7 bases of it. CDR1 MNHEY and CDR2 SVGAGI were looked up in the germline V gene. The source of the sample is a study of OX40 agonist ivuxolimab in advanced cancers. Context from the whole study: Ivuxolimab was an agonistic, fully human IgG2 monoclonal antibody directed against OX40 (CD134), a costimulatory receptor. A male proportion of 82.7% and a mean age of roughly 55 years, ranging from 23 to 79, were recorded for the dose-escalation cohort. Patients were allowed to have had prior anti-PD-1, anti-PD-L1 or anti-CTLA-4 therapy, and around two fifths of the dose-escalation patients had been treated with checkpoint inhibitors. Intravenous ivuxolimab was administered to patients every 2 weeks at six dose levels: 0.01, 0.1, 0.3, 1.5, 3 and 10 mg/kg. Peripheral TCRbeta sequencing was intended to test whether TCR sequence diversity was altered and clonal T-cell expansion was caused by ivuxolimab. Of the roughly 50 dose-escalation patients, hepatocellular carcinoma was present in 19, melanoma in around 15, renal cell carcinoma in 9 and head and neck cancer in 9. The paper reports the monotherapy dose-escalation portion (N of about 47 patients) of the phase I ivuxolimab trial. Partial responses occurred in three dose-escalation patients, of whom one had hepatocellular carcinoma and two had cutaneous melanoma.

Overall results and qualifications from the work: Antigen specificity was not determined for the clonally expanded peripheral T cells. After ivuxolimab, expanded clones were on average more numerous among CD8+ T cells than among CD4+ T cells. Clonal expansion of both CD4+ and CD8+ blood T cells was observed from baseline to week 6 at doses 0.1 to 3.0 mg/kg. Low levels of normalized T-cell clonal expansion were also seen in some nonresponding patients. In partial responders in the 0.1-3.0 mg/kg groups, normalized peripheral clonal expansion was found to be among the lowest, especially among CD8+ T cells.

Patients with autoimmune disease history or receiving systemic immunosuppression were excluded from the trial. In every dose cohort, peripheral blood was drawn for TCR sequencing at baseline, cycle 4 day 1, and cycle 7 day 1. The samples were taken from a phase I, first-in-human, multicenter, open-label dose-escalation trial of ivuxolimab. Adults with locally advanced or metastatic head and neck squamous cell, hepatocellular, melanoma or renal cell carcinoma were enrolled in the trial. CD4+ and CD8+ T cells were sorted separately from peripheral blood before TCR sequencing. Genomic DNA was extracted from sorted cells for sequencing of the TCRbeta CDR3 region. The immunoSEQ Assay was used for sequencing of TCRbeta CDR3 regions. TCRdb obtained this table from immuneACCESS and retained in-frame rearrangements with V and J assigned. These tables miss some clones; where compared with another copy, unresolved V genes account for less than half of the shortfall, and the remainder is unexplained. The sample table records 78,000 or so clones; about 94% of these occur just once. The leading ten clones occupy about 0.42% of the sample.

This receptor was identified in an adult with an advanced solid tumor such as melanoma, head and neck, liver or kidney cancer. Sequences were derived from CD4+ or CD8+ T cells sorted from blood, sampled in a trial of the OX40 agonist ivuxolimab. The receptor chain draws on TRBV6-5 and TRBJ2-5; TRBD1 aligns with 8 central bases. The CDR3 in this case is CASSLQGALETQYF. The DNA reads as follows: TGTGCCAGCAGTCTTCAGGGGGCGCTGGAGACCCAGTACTTC.